Listed below are T cell receptor beta chains from one sample, sequenced in a study of OX40 agonist ivuxolimab in advanced cancers. The protocol was immunoSEQ multiplex PCR, while the TCRdb copy is restricted to in-frame clones and leaves out a portion. Here the sample spans tens of thousands of clones, 70% to 90% being singletons. The input for sequencing was CD4+ or CD8+ T cells sorted from blood, taken in a trial of the OX40 agonist ivuxolimab. Receptors were obtained from an adult with an advanced solid tumor such as melanoma, head and neck, liver or kidney cancer. CDR3s include the opening cysteine and the closing phenylalanine or tryptophan. The D gene is left open where the match is weak. The size entry is marked missing in some rows and otherwise reads once, few, many or a size class.

clone_size	v_call	j_call	d_call	cdr3_nt	cdr3_aa
-	TRBV5-6	TRBJ2-6	-	TGTGCCAGCGGAGGACGGTATGGGGCCAACGTCCTGACTTTC	CASGGRYGANVLTF
few	TRBV7-8	TRBJ1-5	-	TGTGCCAGCAGCTTTCGGGGGAGCAATCAGCCCCAGCATTTT	CASSFRGSNQPQHF
-	TRBV10-3	TRBJ1-2	TRBD1	TGTGCCACTTCCGGGACAGGGGGCGCTGGCTATGGCTACACCTTC	CATSGTGGAGYGYTF
-	TRBV6-1	TRBJ2-7	TRBD1	TGTGCCAGCAGTGAAGACCGGACAGGGGGAAACTCTTACCCCTACGAGCAGTACTTC	CASSEDRTGGNSYPYEQYF
-	TRBV7-2	TRBJ2-7	TRBD1	TGTGCCAGCAGCGGGACAGGGTTCAACGAGCAGTACTTC	CASSGTGFNEQYF
-	TRBV19	TRBJ1-1	-	TGTGCCAGTAGTGTAGGACAGTGGAACACTGAAGCTTTCTTT	CASSVGQWNTEAFF
few	TRBV5-1	TRBJ1-1	TRBD1	TGCGCCAGCAGCACGGGACAGGGCTTGAACACTGAAGCTTTCTTT	CASSTGQGLNTEAFF
-	TRBV14	TRBJ2-3	-	TGTGCCAGCAGCCAGGACCGAAGTGGTACGCAGTATTTT	CASSQDRSGTQYF
-	TRBV29-1	TRBJ2-1	-	TGCAGCGTTGAAGAGACATGGAATGAGCAGTTCTTC	CSVEETWNEQFF
-	TRBV5-1	TRBJ1-2	-	TGCGCCAGCCAACTAGGGGGAACCTATGGCTACACCTTC	CASQLGGTYGYTF
few	TRBV15	TRBJ2-6	-	TGTGCCACCAGCAGAGTCGGAGTGGCAGGGGCCAACGTCCTGACTTTC	CATSRVGVAGANVLTF
-	TRBV10-3	TRBJ2-1	-	TGTGCCATCAGTGATCGGCGGGGAGGAATAGGGGCCAATGAGCAGTTCTTC	CAISDRRGGIGANEQFF
-	TRBV4-3	TRBJ1-5	-	TGCGCCAGCAGCCAAGAATTCAATCAGCCCCAGCATTTT	CASSQEFNQPQHF
-	TRBV5-1	TRBJ2-1	-	TGCGCCAGCAGCTTGGTCATGCGAGGGGGCCAGACGGGAGGCAATGAGCAGTTCTTC	CASSLVMRGGQTGGNEQFF
once	TRBV5-1	TRBJ1-6	-	TGCGCCAGCAGCTTTTCTGGCAGCTGGGACTATAATTCACCCCTCCACTTT	CASSFSGSWDYNSPLHF
-	TRBV6-1	TRBJ1-5	-	TGTGCCAGCAGTGAGGGGCAGGTTCATAGCAATCAGCCCCAGCATTTT	CASSEGQVHSNQPQHF
-	TRBV18	TRBJ2-7	-	TGTGCCAGCTCACCAGAGGTCCTCTCCTACGAGCAGTACTTC	CASSPEVLSYEQYF
few	TRBV5-6	TRBJ2-5	TRBD1	TGTGCCAGCAGCCTGGACAGGGGGTCGTGGGAGACCCAGTACTTC	CASSLDRGSWETQYF
-	TRBV27	TRBJ1-6	TRBD1	TGTGCCAGCAGTCCGGGACAGGGAAATTCACCCCTCCACTTT	CASSPGQGNSPLHF
-	TRBV5-3	TRBJ2-5	-	TGTGCCAGAAGCTTGGTAAGGCGGCCGCAAGAGACTCAGTACTTC	CARSLVRRPQETQYF
-	TRBV7-2	TRBJ1-5	-	TGTGCCAGCAGCTTAGTCTGGAATAGCAATCAGCCCCAGCATTTT	CASSLVWNSNQPQHF
-	TRBV4-1	TRBJ2-3	-	TGCGCCAGCAGCCCCTGGGGCCCAGCAGATACGCAGTATTTT	CASSPWGPADTQYF
-	TRBV5-4	TRBJ2-1	-	TGTGCCAGCAGCTTCCGGCAGGAGCAGTTCTTC	CASSFRQEQFF
-	TRBV18	TRBJ1-5	-	TGTGCCAGCTCACCAGGTTATAGCAATCAGCCCCAGCATTTT	CASSPGYSNQPQHF
-	TRBV6-1	TRBJ1-1	-	TGTGCCAGCACTCCAAGGGGGGGCTTTCGCACTGAAGCTTTCTTT	CASTPRGGFRTEAFF
-	TRBV5-4	TRBJ1-6	-	TGTGCCAGCAGCTTAGAGGTATCGGGTTCACCCCTCCACTTT	CASSLEVSGSPLHF
-	TRBV28	TRBJ2-5	-	TGTGCCAGCATGGAGGGAGACCAAGAGACCCAGTACTTC	CASMEGDQETQYF
-	TRBV18	TRBJ1-2	TRBD1	TGTGCCAGCTCCCCTGACAGGGAAGATGGCTACACCTTC	CASSPDREDGYTF
few	TRBV5-1	TRBJ1-2	-	TGCGCCAGCAGCTTGGTACAGAACTATGGCTACACCTTC	CASSLVQNYGYTF
-	TRBV5-5	TRBJ2-5	-	TGTGCCAGCAGCCCATTTAGGGGTGACCAGTACTTC	CASSPFRGDQYF
-	TRBV10-3	TRBJ2-5	TRBD1	TGTGCCATCAAACAGGGGGCCTCCCAAGAGACCCAGTACTTC	CAIKQGASQETQYF
-	TRBV5-5	TRBJ2-7	TRBD2	TGTGCCAGCAGCTGGGGGGGATCCAGCTCCTACGAGCAGTACTTC	CASSWGGSSSYEQYF
-	TRBV5-5	TRBJ1-5	-	TGTGCCAGCAGCCCGGACAGACGAAATCAGCCCCAGCATTTT	CASSPDRRNQPQHF
-	TRBV9	TRBJ2-5	-	TGTGCCAGCAGCCAACGGCTTTTAGAGACCCAGTACTTC	CASSQRLLETQYF
-	TRBV5-1	TRBJ1-6	-	TGCGCCAGCAGCCCGGACGGGAATTCACCCCTCCACTTT	CASSPDGNSPLHF
-	TRBV20-1	TRBJ2-7	-	TGCAGTGCCGCGGAGAGGCACGAGCAGTACTTC	CSAAERHEQYF
-	TRBV6-6	TRBJ2-7	-	TGTGCCAGCAGTTACGAGTCCTACGAGCAGTACTTC	CASSYESYEQYF
-	TRBV4-3	TRBJ2-5	-	TGCGCCAGCAGCCAAAAGAGGGCGTCGAGTCCCCAGTACTTC	CASSQKRASSPQYF
-	TRBV19	TRBJ1-3	TRBD1	TGTGCCAGTAGTTCCCAGGGACAGTACCCCTCTGGAAACACCATATATTTT	CASSSQGQYPSGNTIYF
-	TRBV5-1	TRBJ2-4	-	TGCGCCAGCAGCTTGGGACGGGTAGCCAAAAACATTCAGTACTTC	CASSLGRVAKNIQYF
once	TRBV7-8	TRBJ1-2	-	TGTGCCAGCAGCCCGGACGGTTTCTATGGCTACACCTTC	CASSPDGFYGYTF
-	TRBV19	TRBJ2-7	TRBD1	TGTGCCAGTAGTACAGGGGGCAGATACGAGCAGTACTTC	CASSTGGRYEQYF
-	TRBV7-3	TRBJ1-2	TRBD1	TGTGCCAGCAGCCCGCGAGGGGGACAGGGGGCCTATGGCTACACCTTC	CASSPRGGQGAYGYTF
-	TRBV7-3	TRBJ2-1	-	TGTGCCAGCAGCTTAACAGGCGATGAGCAGTTCTTC	CASSLTGDEQFF
-	TRBV18	TRBJ1-5	-	TGTGCCAGCTCACCGCAGAAAAATCCCAGCGGTAGCAATCAGCCCCAGCATTTT	CASSPQKNPSGSNQPQHF
-	TRBV7-3	TRBJ2-3	-	TGTGCCAGCAGCCCCGGATGGGTCACTAGCACAGATACGCAGTATTTT	CASSPGWVTSTDTQYF
-	TRBV7-2	TRBJ1-4	-	TGTGCCAGCAGCCCCACCGGGGCTAGGGAAAAACTGTTTTTT	CASSPTGAREKLFF
few	TRBV10-2	TRBJ1-5	-	TGCGCCAGCAGTGAGTTGTGGATGTTGGGGGAGAGCAATCAGCCCCAGCATTTT	CASSELWMLGESNQPQHF
-	TRBV5-1	TRBJ1-4	-	TGCGCCAGCAGCGGAGAGGGGGCAACTAATGAAAAACTGTTTTTT	CASSGEGATNEKLFF
-	TRBV7-9	TRBJ1-5	-	TGTGCCAGCAGCCCCGGGGAGGGTCAGCCCCAGCATTTT	CASSPGEGQPQHF
-	TRBV9	TRBJ2-5	TRBD2	TGTGCCAGCAGCGTGTCCGGGACTAGGGAGACCCAGTACTTC	CASSVSGTRETQYF
-	TRBV4-2	TRBJ1-6	-	TGTGCCAGCAGCCAAGATAGGGGGACACCAGATTCACCCCTCCACTTT	CASSQDRGTPDSPLHF